This T cell receptor (beta chain) was profiled in a study of OX40 agonist ivuxolimab in advanced cancers. The overall study: The group had a mean age of approximately 60 years, ranged from about 20 to 80, and was approximately 81% male.

A word on this clone: The antigen is undetermined. The junction departs from the called germline gene at one end, perhaps through a read error.

Sequencing used immunoSEQ multiplex PCR; TCRdb keeps in-frame clones, though not all of them. The top ten clones hold around 0.54% of a sample with 80,000 to 100,000 clones, around 90% of them seen once. Autoimmune disease history or systemic immunosuppression led to patients being barred. Per the germline V gene, CDR1 is SGHRS and CDR2 is YFSETQ. The CDR3 sequence is 14 residues long. Study-wide points: In the 0.1 to 3.0 mg/kg range, CD4+ and CD8+ blood T cells had expanded clonally by week 6.

The chain couples TRBV5-1 to TRBJ1-4; D remains unclear. The material sequenced was CD4+ or CD8+ T cells sorted from blood, taken in a trial of the OX40 agonist ivuxolimab. The receptor comes from an adult with an advanced solid tumor such as melanoma, head and neck, liver or kidney cancer. Here the CDR3 DNA reads TGTGCCAGCAGCGCAGTGTGGACTAATGAAAAACTGTTTTTT. It specifies CASSAVWTNEKLFF.